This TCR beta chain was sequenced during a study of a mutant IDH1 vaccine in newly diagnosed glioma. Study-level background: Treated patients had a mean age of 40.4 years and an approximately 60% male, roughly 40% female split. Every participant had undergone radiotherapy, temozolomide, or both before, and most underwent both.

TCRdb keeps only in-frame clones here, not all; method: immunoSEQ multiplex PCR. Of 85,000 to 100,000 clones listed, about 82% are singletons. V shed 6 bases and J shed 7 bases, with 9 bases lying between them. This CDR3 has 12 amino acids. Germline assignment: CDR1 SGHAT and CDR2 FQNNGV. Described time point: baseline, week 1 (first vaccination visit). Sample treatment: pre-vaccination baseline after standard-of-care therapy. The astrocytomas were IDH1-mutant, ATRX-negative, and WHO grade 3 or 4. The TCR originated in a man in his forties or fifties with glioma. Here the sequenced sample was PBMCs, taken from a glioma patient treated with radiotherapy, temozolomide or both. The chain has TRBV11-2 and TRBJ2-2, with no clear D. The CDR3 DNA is TGTGCCAGCAGTACCGTACGCGGGGAGCTGTTTTTT. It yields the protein CASSTVRGELFF.